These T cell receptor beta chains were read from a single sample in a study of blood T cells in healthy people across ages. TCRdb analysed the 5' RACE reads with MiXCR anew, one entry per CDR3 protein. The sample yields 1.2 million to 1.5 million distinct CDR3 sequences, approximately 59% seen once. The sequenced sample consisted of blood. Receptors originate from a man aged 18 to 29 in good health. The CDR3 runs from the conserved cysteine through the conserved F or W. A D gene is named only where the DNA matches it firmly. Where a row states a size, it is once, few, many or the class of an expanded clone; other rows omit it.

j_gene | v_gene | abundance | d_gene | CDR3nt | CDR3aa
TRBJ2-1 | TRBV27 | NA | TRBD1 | TGTGCCAGCGCGACAGGGGGCTCCTACAATGAGCAGTTCTTC | CASATGGSYNEQFF
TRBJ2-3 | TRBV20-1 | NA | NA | TGCAGTGCTAGGTGGGGGGGCGTCACAGATACGCAGTATTTT | CSARWGGVTDTQYF
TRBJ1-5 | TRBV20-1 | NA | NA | TGCAGTGCTAGTCACGGGGGGGGGCGATTTGTCAATCAGCCCCAGCATTTT | CSASHGGGRFVNQPQHF
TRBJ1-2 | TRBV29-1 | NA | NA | TGCAGCGTTTTAGCTCAAGCAGGGGATAGTGGCTACACCTTC | CSVLAQAGDSGYTF
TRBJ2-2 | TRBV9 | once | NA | TGTGCCAGCAGCGTAGCCGGGGGCTGGGCCGGGGAGCTGTTTTTT | CASSVAGGWAGELFF
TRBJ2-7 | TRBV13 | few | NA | TGTGCCAGCAGCTTAGGGTTCGCGAACTACGAGCAGTACTTC | CASSLGFANYEQYF
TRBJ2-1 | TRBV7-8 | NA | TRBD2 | TGTGCCAGCGCTAATAGACCGGGACTAGCGGGAGGGCCTGTCGATGAGCAGTTCTTC | CASANRPGLAGGPVDEQFF
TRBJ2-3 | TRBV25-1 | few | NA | TGTGCCAGCAGTGAATCACAGCGTAGCACAGATACGCAGTATTTT | CASSESQRSTDTQYF
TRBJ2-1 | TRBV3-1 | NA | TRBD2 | TGTGCCAGCAGCCTCAGCGGGAGGGCCCTGTTCTTC | CASSLSGRALFF
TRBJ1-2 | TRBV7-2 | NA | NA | TGTGCCAGCAGCTTAGGATTCGACTACACCTTC | CASSLGFDYTF
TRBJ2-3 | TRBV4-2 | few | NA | TGTGCCAGCAGCCAACACCCTCGGGGGACAGCAGATACGCAGTATTTT | CASSQHPRGTADTQYF
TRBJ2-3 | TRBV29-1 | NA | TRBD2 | TGCAGCGTCCATAGCGGGGGACACACAGATACGCAGTATTTT | CSVHSGGHTDTQYF
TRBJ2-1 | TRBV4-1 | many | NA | TGCGCCAGCAGCCAAGGAGGGGCCTACAATGAGCAGTTCTTC | CASSQGGAYNEQFF
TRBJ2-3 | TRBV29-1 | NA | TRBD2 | TGCAGCGTTGAAAAGACTAGCGGGACCACAGATACGCAGTATTTT | CSVEKTSGTTDTQYF
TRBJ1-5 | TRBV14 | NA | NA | TGTGCCAGCAGCCAAGTCGGCCAGTTCAATCAGCCCCAGCATTTT | CASSQVGQFNQPQHF
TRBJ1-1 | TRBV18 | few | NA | TGTGCCAGCTCGGCAGGGGTAGACACTGAAGCTTTCTTT | CASSAGVDTEAFF
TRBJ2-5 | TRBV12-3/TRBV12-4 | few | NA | TGTGCCAGCGTGGCAGCGAGCGGCCAAGAGACCCAGTACTTC | CASVAASGQETQYF
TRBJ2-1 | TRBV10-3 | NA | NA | TGTGCCACGAACGGACAGAATGAGCAGTTCTTC | CATNGQNEQFF
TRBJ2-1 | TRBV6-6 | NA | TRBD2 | TGTGCCAGCAGTCCGGGACTAGCGGGGGGGGAGTTCTTC | CASSPGLAGGEFF
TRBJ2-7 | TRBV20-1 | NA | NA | TGCAGTGCTAGAGATATGACCTACGAGCAGTACTTC | CSARDMTYEQYF
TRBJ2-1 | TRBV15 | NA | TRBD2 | TGTGCCACCCGGGGGGGGGAAACCTACAATGAGCAGTTCTTC | CATRGGETYNEQFF
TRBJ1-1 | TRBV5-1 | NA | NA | TGCGCCAGCAGCTTGAGAGACGCATTAAGGGGAACTGAAGCTTTCTTT | CASSLRDALRGTEAFF
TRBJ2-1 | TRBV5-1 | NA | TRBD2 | TGCGCCAGCAGCTTGGCTGTGGGACTACAGTTCTTC | CASSLAVGLQFF
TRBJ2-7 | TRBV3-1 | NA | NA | TGTGCCAGCAGCCAAGATAGTCGAGGACACTCCTACGAGCAGTACTTC | CASSQDSRGHSYEQYF
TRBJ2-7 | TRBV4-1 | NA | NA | TGCGCCAGCAGCCAGGTTCCGACAGCCTCCTCCTACGAGCAGTACTTC | CASSQVPTASSYEQYF
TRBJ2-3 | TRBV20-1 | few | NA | TGCAGTGCTAGAAGAGACTCCCGAGGGGATACGCAGTATTTT | CSARRDSRGDTQYF
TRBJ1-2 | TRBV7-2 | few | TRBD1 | TGTGCCAGCAGCTTTGCGACAGGGATCTATGGCTACACCTTC | CASSFATGIYGYTF
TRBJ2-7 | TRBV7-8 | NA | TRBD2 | TGTGCCAGCAGCTCCGTAGCGGGAGGCATCTACGAGCAGTACTTC | CASSSVAGGIYEQYF
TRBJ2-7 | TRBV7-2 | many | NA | TGTGCCAGCAGCCCAGATGGGTGGTACGAGCAGTACTTC | CASSPDGWYEQYF
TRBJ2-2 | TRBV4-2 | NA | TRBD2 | TGTGCCAGCAGCCAACTGCGGGGTAGCGGGGAGTTTAACACCGGGGAGCTGTTTTTT | CASSQLRGSGEFNTGELFF
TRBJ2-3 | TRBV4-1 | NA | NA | TGCGCCAGCAGCCTTCGGGACTCTGCCGGGGATACGCAGTATTTT | CASSLRDSAGDTQYF
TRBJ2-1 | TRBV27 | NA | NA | TGTGCCAGCAGACCCCTGGGGGGATCCTACAATGAGCAGTTCTTC | CASRPLGGSYNEQFF
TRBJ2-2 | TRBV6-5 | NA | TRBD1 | TGTGCCAGCAGGAAAAACAGGGGGCATGACACCGGGGAGCTGTTTTTT | CASRKNRGHDTGELFF
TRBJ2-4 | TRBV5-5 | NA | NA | TGTGCCAGCAGCTTGGCGCTCGCAGGAGACATTCAGTACTTC | CASSLALAGDIQYF
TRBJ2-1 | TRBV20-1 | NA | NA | TGCAGTGCTAGAGGTATGGCGGTTGAGCAGTTCTTC | CSARGMAVEQFF
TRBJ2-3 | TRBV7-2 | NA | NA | TGTGCCAGCAGCTTTAACAGTCCCCCTAGCACAGATACGCAGTATTTT | CASSFNSPPSTDTQYF
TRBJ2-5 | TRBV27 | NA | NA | TGTGCCAGCAGTTTTTCGAACAGGGGAGGAGAGACCCAGTACTTC | CASSFSNRGGETQYF
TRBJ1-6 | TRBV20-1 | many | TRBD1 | TGCAGTGCTAGAGAAGGCAGGGGGAATTCACCCCTCCACTTT | CSAREGRGNSPLHF
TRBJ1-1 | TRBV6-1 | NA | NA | TGTGCCAGCAGTGAAGTCCGAAGCTTAGGAGAAGCTTTCTTT | CASSEVRSLGEAFF
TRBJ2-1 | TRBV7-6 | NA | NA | TGTGCCAGCAGCACGGACGGGAGCTCCTACAATGAGCAGTTCTTC | CASSTDGSSYNEQFF
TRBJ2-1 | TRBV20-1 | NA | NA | TGCAGTGTTCGACCCGACGTGGGCTCCTACAATGAGCAGTTCTTC | CSVRPDVGSYNEQFF
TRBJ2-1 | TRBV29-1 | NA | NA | TGCAGCGTAGACGATGACAGTAGGCCCTACAATGAGCAGTTCTTC | CSVDDDSRPYNEQFF
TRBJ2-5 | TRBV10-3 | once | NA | TGTGCCATCAGTGCACACCAAAATGAGCAGTACTTC | CAISAHQNEQYF
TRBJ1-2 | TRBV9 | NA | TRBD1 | TGTGCCAGCAGCATCGACCCGACAGGGGGCTATGGCTACACCTTC | CASSIDPTGGYGYTF
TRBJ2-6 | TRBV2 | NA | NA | TGTGCCAGCAAGGGGGGGTCTGGGGCCGACGTCCTGACTTTC | CASKGGSGADVLTF
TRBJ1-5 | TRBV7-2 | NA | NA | TGTGCCAGCAGCTTAACAGGGTCGGATCAGCCCCAGCATTTT | CASSLTGSDQPQHF